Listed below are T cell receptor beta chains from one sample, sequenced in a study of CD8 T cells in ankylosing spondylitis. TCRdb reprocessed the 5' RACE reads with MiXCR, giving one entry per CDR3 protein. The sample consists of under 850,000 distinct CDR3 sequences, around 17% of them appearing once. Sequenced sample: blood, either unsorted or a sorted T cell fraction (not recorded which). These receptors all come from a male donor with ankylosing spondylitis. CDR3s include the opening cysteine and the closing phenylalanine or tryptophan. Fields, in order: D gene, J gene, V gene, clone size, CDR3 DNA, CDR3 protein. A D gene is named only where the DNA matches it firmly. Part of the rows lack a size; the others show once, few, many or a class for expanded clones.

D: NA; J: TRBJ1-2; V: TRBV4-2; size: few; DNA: TGTGCCAGCAGCCAAGTGGGGGGTCCAGCCTTCTATGGCTACACCTTC; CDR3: CASSQVGGPAFYGYTF
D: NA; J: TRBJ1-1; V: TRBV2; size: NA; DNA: TGTGCCAGCAGGAAGGTGACTGAAGCTTTCTTT; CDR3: CASRKVTEAFF
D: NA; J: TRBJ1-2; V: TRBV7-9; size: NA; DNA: TGTGCCAGCAGCTTTGGGGGGCTGGACTACACCTTC; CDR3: CASSFGGLDYTF
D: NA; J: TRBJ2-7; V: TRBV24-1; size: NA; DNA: TGTGCCACCAGTGACCGAGGGACTGGATGGGAGGAGCAGTACTTC; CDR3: CATSDRGTGWEEQYF
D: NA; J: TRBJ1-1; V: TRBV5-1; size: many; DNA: TGCGCCAGCAGCCGCAGGTTGGCTTGGACTGAAGCTTTCTTT; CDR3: CASSRRLAWTEAFF
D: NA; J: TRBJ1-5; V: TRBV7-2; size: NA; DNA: TGTGCCAGCAGCGAGGGTCCGACTCGCAATCAGCCCCAGCATTTT; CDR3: CASSEGPTRNQPQHF
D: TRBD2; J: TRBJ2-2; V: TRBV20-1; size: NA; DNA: TGCTGTGCTAGGGGGAAAGCGGGAGTCCTGATCGGCGGGGAGCTGTTTTTT; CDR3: CCARGKAGVLIGGELFF
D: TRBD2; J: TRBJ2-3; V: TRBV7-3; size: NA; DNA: TGTGCCAGCAGCTTAACGGGACTAGCAAGAGATACGCAGTATTTT; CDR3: CASSLTGLARDTQYF
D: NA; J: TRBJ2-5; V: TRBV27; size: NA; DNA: TGTGCCAGCAGTTTAACGGCAGGGAGTCGGGAGACCCAGTACTTC; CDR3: CASSLTAGSRETQYF
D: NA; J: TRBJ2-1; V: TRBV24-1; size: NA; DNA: TGTGCCACCAGTGATTTAGTCTCAGGGAGCAATGAGCAGTTCTTC; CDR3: CATSDLVSGSNEQFF
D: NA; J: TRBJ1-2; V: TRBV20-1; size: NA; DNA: TGCAGTGCTAGAGATGCGGGGGGCGCAAGCTATGGCTACACCTTC; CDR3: CSARDAGGASYGYTF
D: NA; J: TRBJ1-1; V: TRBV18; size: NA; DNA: TGTGCCAGCTCACCACTCCAGGGAGGAACTGAAGCTTTTTTT; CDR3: CASSPLQGGTEAFF
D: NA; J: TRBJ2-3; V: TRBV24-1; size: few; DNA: TGTGCCACCAGTGATCCCCAAGGAGGGATGGGAGATACGCAGTATTTT; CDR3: CATSDPQGGMGDTQYF
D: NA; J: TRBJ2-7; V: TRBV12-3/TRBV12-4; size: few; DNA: TGTGCCAGCTCCCCAAAGGGCACGGGCGTTGGCGAGCAGTACTTC; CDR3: CASSPKGTGVGEQYF
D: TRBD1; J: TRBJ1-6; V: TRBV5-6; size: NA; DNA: TGTGCCAGCAGCGCCGGGACAGGGTATAATTCACCCCTCCACTTT; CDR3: CASSAGTGYNSPLHF
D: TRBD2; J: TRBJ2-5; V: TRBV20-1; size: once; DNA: TGCAGTGCTGGTGGACTAGCTGAAGAGACCCAGTACTTC; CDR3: CSAGGLAEETQYF
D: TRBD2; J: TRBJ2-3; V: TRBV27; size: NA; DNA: TGTGCCAGCAGTCCACACGTTAGCGGGGTTACAGATACGCAGTATTTT; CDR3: CASSPHVSGVTDTQYF
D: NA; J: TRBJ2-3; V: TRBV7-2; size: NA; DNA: TGTGCCAGCAGCCCAATAGCAGCTAGCACAGATACGCAGTATTTT; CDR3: CASSPIAASTDTQYF
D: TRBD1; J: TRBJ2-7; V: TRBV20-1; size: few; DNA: TGCAGTGCTATCGGGGACAGGGTATCAAACGAGCAGTACTTC; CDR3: CSAIGDRVSNEQYF
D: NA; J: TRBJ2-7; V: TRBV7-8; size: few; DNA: TGTGCCAGCAGCTTCGCCTTGGATGAGCAGTACTTC; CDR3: CASSFALDEQYF
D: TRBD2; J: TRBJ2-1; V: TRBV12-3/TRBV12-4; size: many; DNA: TGTGCCAGCAGTTTAGCGGGAGGGCCGAATGAGCAGTTCTTC; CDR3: CASSLAGGPNEQFF
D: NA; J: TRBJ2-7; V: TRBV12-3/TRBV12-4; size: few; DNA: TGTGCCAGCAGTATGGGACCCAACTCCTACGAGCAGTACTTC; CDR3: CASSMGPNSYEQYF
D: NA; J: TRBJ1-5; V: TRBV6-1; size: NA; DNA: TGTGCCAGCAGCCTCCGGGACATAAGCAATCAGCCCCAGCATTTT; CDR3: CASSLRDISNQPQHF
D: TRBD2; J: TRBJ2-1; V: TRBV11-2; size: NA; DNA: TGTGCCAGCAGGGAACGACTAGCGGATTCCTACAATGAGCAGTTCTTC; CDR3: CASRERLADSYNEQFF
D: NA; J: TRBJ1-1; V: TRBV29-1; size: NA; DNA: TGCAGCGTTGAAGATCGGGTTGAAGCTTTCTTT; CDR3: CSVEDRVEAFF
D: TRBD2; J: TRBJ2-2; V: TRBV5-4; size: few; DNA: TGTGCCAGCAGCCCGGGACTAGCGGGAGACCGCACCGGGGAGCTGTTTTTT; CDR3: CASSPGLAGDRTGELFF
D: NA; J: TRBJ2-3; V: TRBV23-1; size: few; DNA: TGCGCCAGCAGTCAATATCAGGGAATGAGGTCAGATACGCAGTATTTT; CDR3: CASSQYQGMRSDTQYF
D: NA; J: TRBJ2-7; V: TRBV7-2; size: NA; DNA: TGTGCCAGCAGCTTAGGGGTAGGGTCTGACGAGCAGTACTTC; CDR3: CASSLGVGSDEQYF